The rows below give T cell receptor beta chains drawn from one sample of a study of shared clonotypes between healthy human individuals. The table came from immunoSEQ multiplex PCR; TCRdb's copy has only in-frame clones and leaves some out. The profile covers more than 1.2 million clones, with 98% appearing a single time and around 0.38% taken by the ten largest. The sample taken for sequencing was naive CD4+ T cells sorted from blood. The receptors here all came from a man aged 25 to 45 in good health. Each CDR3 is given with its conserved first and last residue. The D gene is left open where the match is weak. Size is omitted from some rows. Given values are once, few, many or a class for expanded clones.

J,D,V,size,DNA,CDR3
TRBJ2-7,TRBD2,TRBV30,NA,TGTGCCTGGACTAGCGGGAGCCACTACGAGCAGTACTTC,CAWTSGSHYEQYF
TRBJ2-2,TRBD2,TRBV12-5,NA,TGTGCTAGTGGCCCAGGACTAGCGGCAAACACCGGGGAGCTGTTTTTT,CASGPGLAANTGELFF
TRBJ1-3,TRBD1,TRBV6-1,NA,TGTGCCAGCAGTGAACCCCACAGGGGCAGCTCTGGAAACACCATATATTTT,CASSEPHRGSSGNTIYF
TRBJ2-3,NA,TRBV6-4,NA,TGTGCCAGCAGTGACACTGCCTCAGGGTTGGATACGCAGTATTTT,CASSDTASGLDTQYF
TRBJ2-7,NA,TRBV9,NA,TGTGCCAGCAGCGGGCAGGATACGGAGCAGTACTTC,CASSGQDTEQYF
TRBJ2-1,NA,TRBV29-1,NA,TGCAGCGTTGTGGGGAGGAGCTCCTACAATGAGCAGTTCTTC,CSVVGRSSYNEQFF
TRBJ2-2,TRBD2,TRBV27,once,TGTGCCACCGCTCCTAGCGGGAGGACCGGGGAGCTGTTTTTT,CATAPSGRTGELFF
TRBJ2-3,NA,TRBV29-1,once,TGCAGCGTTGAAAGGGGTGCAGATACGCAGTATTTT,CSVERGADTQYF
TRBJ2-7,NA,TRBV5-4,NA,TGTGCCAGCAGTTACGGGCGGACCCCGGGGAGCGAGCAGTACTTC,CASSYGRTPGSEQYF
TRBJ2-5,TRBD2,TRBV10-3,NA,TGTGCCACTCTAGCGGGAGGGGAGGAGACCCAGTACTTC,CATLAGGEETQYF
TRBJ2-7,NA,TRBV19,NA,TGTGCCAGTAGTATAGCCCACTACTACGAGCAGTACTTC,CASSIAHYYEQYF
TRBJ1-4,NA,TRBV5-1,NA,TGCGCCAGCGGTTTTTCCGGGACGGAAAATGAAAAACTGTTTTTT,CASGFSGTENEKLFF
TRBJ2-1,TRBD2,TRBV6-6,NA,TGTGCCAGCAGTTCAAAAGGGACTAGCGGGAGGGATGAGCAGTTCTTC,CASSSKGTSGRDEQFF
TRBJ2-7,TRBD2,TRBV18,NA,TGTGCCAGCTCAACCCTAGCGGGAGAAAACTACGAGCAGTACTTC,CASSTLAGENYEQYF
TRBJ2-7,NA,TRBV5-1,NA,TGCGCCAGCAGCTTGGACAGGGTTAACGAGCAGTACTTC,CASSLDRVNEQYF
TRBJ2-7,NA,TRBV5-8,NA,TGTGCCAGCAGCTCGGACACCTACGAGCAGTACTTC,CASSSDTYEQYF
TRBJ2-1,NA,TRBV15,NA,TGTGCCACCAGCAGAGAGCCCGGGGCTTACAATGAGCAGTTCTTC,CATSREPGAYNEQFF
TRBJ2-7,TRBD2,TRBV18,NA,TGTGCCAGCTCACCACCGTTGGGGAAGGGCAGCGGGGGCCCGCTCGGCGAGCAGTACTTC,CASSPPLGKGSGGPLGEQYF
TRBJ2-3,NA,TRBV4-2,NA,TGTGCCAGCAGCCCGCAGCGGACAGATACGCAGTATTTT,CASSPQRTDTQYF
TRBJ1-5,NA,TRBV7-8,NA,TGTGCCAGCAGCCCTTCAGACAGACCAAATCAGCCCCAGCATTTT,CASSPSDRPNQPQHF
TRBJ1-4,TRBD1,TRBV15,once,TGTGCCACCAGCAGAGATATTGGACAGGGGATTGAAAAACTGTTTTTT,CATSRDIGQGIEKLFF
TRBJ2-4,NA,TRBV29-1,NA,TGCACAGGACTAATTCAAAACATTCAGTACTTC,CTGLIQNIQYF
TRBJ1-2,TRBD1,TRBV7-9,NA,TGTGCCAGCAGCTTAAACCAGGGGGATGGCTACACCTTC,CASSLNQGDGYTF
TRBJ1-2,NA,TRBV4-3,NA,TGCGCCAGCAGCCTGACCCGAGGAGGGGAGGACTATGGCTACACCTTC,CASSLTRGGEDYGYTF
TRBJ1-2,NA,TRBV13,NA,TGTGCCAGCAGCTTAGACAGCGTATATGGCTACACCTTC,CASSLDSVYGYTF
TRBJ1-5,NA,TRBV2,NA,TGTGCCAGCAGAGCCCGACCCTCGGACAATCAGCCCCAGCATTTT,CASRARPSDNQPQHF
TRBJ1-5,NA,TRBV2,NA,TGTGCCAGCAGTGAAGCCCCCAATCAGCCCCAGCATTTT,CASSEAPNQPQHF
TRBJ2-1,NA,TRBV10-3,NA,TGTGCCATCAGTGAGGGTAATGAGCAGTTCTTC,CAISEGNEQFF
TRBJ2-5,NA,TRBV7-9,NA,TGTGCCAGCAGCCGACAGCCGAAAGAGACCCAGTACTTC,CASSRQPKETQYF
TRBJ1-1,NA,TRBV30,NA,TGTGCCTGGAGTCAAGGGCAGGCTAGCGGCACTGAAGCTTTCTTT,CAWSQGQASGTEAFF
TRBJ2-7,TRBD2,TRBV11-2,NA,TGTGCCAGCAGCTCGGGACTAGCGGCCTCCTACGAGCAGTACTTC,CASSSGLAASYEQYF
TRBJ2-1,NA,TRBV7-3,NA,TGTGCCAGCAGCTACAGTGGGGCGCATGAGCAGTTCTTC,CASSYSGAHEQFF
TRBJ2-7,NA,TRBV5-8,NA,TGTGCCCAGGGGCCAGGGCCCACCTACGAGCAGTACTTC,CAQGPGPTYEQYF
TRBJ1-1,NA,TRBV18,NA,TGTGCCAGCTCACCACTCCGGCAAGGGGGAGACAACACTGAAGCTTTCTTT,CASSPLRQGGDNTEAFF
TRBJ2-5,TRBD1,TRBV28,NA,TGTGCCAGCACAGGGCTTCCGGGACAGCAAGAGACCCAGTACTTC,CASTGLPGQQETQYF
TRBJ2-7,NA,TRBV5-6,NA,TGTGCCAGCAGCCCGACAGGGAGGGCCTACGAGCAGTACTTC,CASSPTGRAYEQYF
TRBJ2-7,TRBD2,TRBV9,NA,TGTGCCAGCAGCCCCCGACTAGCGGGCTCCTACGAGCAGTACTTC,CASSPRLAGSYEQYF
TRBJ2-1,NA,TRBV11-2,NA,TGTGCCAGCAGCTTAAGGTCACCCGGGGACAATGAGCAGTTCTTC,CASSLRSPGDNEQFF
TRBJ1-1,NA,TRBV5-1,NA,TGCGCCAGCAGCAAGGGACAGAACACTGAAGCTTTCTTT,CASSKGQNTEAFF
TRBJ1-2,NA,TRBV7-9,NA,TGTGCCAGCAGCTTTGGCGGGGGGCACTATGGCTACACCTTC,CASSFGGGHYGYTF
TRBJ2-3,TRBD2,TRBV23-1,NA,TGCGCCAGCAGTCAATGCCCCCTTACTAGCGGGGGGCCTCCAGATACGCAGTATTTT,CASSQCPLTSGGPPDTQYF
TRBJ1-2,NA,TRBV27,NA,TGTGCCAGCAGTTTACCAACCGGGGGAGGCTACACCTTC,CASSLPTGGGYTF
TRBJ1-1,NA,TRBV6-1,NA,TGTGCCAGCAGTGGGATAGGGAGAGGAACTGAAGCTTTCTTT,CASSGIGRGTEAFF
TRBJ2-1,TRBD2,TRBV5-1,NA,TGCGCCAGCAGCTTGGGGACCGGGACTAGCGGGAGGGGTGGGCAGTTCTTC,CASSLGTGTSGRGGQFF
TRBJ2-7,NA,TRBV10-3,once,TGTGCCATCAGTGAGATTTCCAGTCATGTTGCCGAGCAGTACTTC,CAISEISSHVAEQYF
TRBJ2-3,NA,TRBV28,NA,TGTGCCAGCAACGTGGGGGGCGGGACAGATACGCAGTATTTT,CASNVGGGTDTQYF
TRBJ2-7,TRBD1,TRBV28,NA,TGTGCCAGCAGTTTACTGGACAGGGTATCCTACGAGCAGTACTTC,CASSLLDRVSYEQYF
TRBJ2-3,NA,TRBV5-1,NA,TGCGCCAGCGGATACACCACAGATACGCAGTATTTT,CASGYTTDTQYF
TRBJ2-2,NA,TRBV18,NA,TGTGCCAGCTCCTCTACAGGGAACACCGGGGAGCTGTTTTTT,CASSSTGNTGELFF
TRBJ2-2,TRBD2,TRBV30,NA,TGTGCCTGGAGTACCTTAGCGGGACTGAACACCGGGGAGCTGTTTTTT,CAWSTLAGLNTGELFF
TRBJ1-5,NA,TRBV9,NA,TGTGCCAGCAGCGTTGGAGGGGGGGATCAGCCCCAGCATTTT,CASSVGGGDQPQHF
TRBJ1-4,NA,TRBV30,NA,TGTGCCTGGAGTGTAGGCGGGCAGGAAAAACTGTTTTTT,CAWSVGGQEKLFF
TRBJ2-7,TRBD2,TRBV15,NA,TGTGCCACCAGCAGCGGTCCGGGACTAGCGACGACCTACGAGCAGTACTTC,CATSSGPGLATTYEQYF
TRBJ2-1,TRBD2,TRBV7-3,NA,TGTGCCAGCAGCTTAACTCGGACTAGCGTCAATGAGCAGTTCTTC,CASSLTRTSVNEQFF